Listed here are 4 T cell receptor beta chains from one sample, sequenced in a study of a mutant IDH1 vaccine in newly diagnosed glioma. The antigens these receptors bind are not known. Here immunoSEQ multiplex PCR was the method, and the copy in TCRdb shows in-frame clones only, minus some. The sample has some 71,000 clones; 85% to 90% are singletons. Noted time point: week 35, safety follow-up. A single vaccine dose contained 300 ug of mutant IDH1 20-mer peptide, and topical imiquimod was used with it. The sequencing used PBMCs, collected from a glioma patient whose treatment included an IDH1 peptide vaccine. These receptor sequences come from a man aged 25-45 years with glioma.

V usage is TRBV5-1 and J usage is TRBJ2-5; D is possibly TRBD1 or TRBD2 (6 bases each). The ends were cut back, 7 bases at V and 2 bases at J, with 18 bases in the middle. Germline V gene lookup returns CDR1 SGHRS and CDR2 YFSETQ. The CDR3 runs 15 residues. The CDR3 protein is CASASWGARQETQYF. The CDR3 DNA follows: TGCGCCAGCGCGTCCTGGGGGGCGAGGCAAGAGACCCAGTACTTC.

The chain carries TRBV27 and TRBJ1-5; unclear D gene. V gave up 5 bases and J gave up 3 bases, with 5 bases separating them. CDR1 is MNHEY and CDR2 is SMNVEV in the germline V gene (reference sequence). CDR3 size: 12 residues. In nucleotides, the CDR3 is TGTGCCAGCAGTGGTTACAATCAGCCCCAGCATTTT. Translated: CASSGYNQPQHF.

The chain is built from TRBV15 and TRBJ2-2; 9 nucleotides line up with TRBD1. Losses at the gene ends were 1 base for V and 4 bases for J; bases not matched to a gene: 7. This CDR3 region has 17 residues. Germline V lookup: CDR1 LNHNV, CDR2 YYDKDF (reference sequence). The CDR3 spells CATSRGDRVDGTGELFF. CDR3 DNA sequence: TGTGCCACCAGCAGAGGGGACAGGGTTGACGGCACCGGGGAGCTGTTTTTT.

The genes are TRBV28 and TRBJ1-2, with D possibly being TRBD1 (6 bases). CDR1 is MDHEN, CDR2 SYDVKM, per germline. V dropped 10 bases and J dropped 2 bases, with 14 bases sitting between them. This CDR3 spans 13 amino acids. The CDR3 loop reads CAISQGGNYGYTF. CDR3 DNA: TGTGCCATCTCACAGGGAGGGAACTATGGCTACACCTTC.